Sequencing of this T cell receptor beta chain was carried out in a study of monozygotic twins with inflammatory bowel disease. A note on this clonotype: Its cognate antigen is unknown.

UMIs were attached via template switching, each with a 6-nucleotide sample barcode. TCRdb re-called the 5' RACE reads and gives one entry per CDR3 protein, without DNA. This listing includes fewer than 550,000 distinct CDR3 sequences. The CDR3 contains 15 residues. The germline gives CDR1 MNHEY, CDR2 SVGAGI. Regarding the study as a whole: Against healthy co-twins, IBD patients had lower TCRbeta diversity (measured by inverse Simpson).

Every single donor had an approximately 2.5 ml blood sample drawn. The sample taken for sequencing was blood. The chain carries TRBV6-5 and TRBJ2-1; without DNA, the TCRdb call of TRBD2 cannot be checked. The receptor was isolated from a human donor with ulcerative colitis or Crohn's disease, or a healthy co-twin of an affected twin (not recorded which). CDR3 residues: CASSSRTSGRNEQFF.